The 18 T cell receptor beta chains listed next were all sequenced from one sample in a study of early T cells in non-severe SARS-CoV-2 infection. TCRdb itself ran the 5' RACE reads through MiXCR, one entry per CDR3 protein. Seen here are roughly 70,000 distinct CDR3 sequences, around 21% observed once, and the top ten hold 15% to 20%. The sample in question was whole blood, obtained at baseline. The receptor source for this set is an adult who was a healthcare worker with PCR-confirmed SARS-CoV-2 infection or an uninfected control (not recorded which).

This clonotype was observed a few times. The rearrangement links TRBV28 to TRBJ2-2, with 7 bases lining up with TRBD2. J gave up 4 bases and V 11 bases, and 10 bases lay outside the gene matches. The germline V gene has CDR1 MDHEN and CDR2 SYDVKM. CDR3 length: 14 amino acids. The CDR3 sequence: CAGRGGPGTGELFF. In DNA form, the CDR3 reads TGTGCCGGCCGGGGAGGGCCTGGCACCGGGGAGCTGTTTTTT.

The CDR3 DNA is TGTGCCAGCAGATCTGGACAGGGGCGACGCTCTGGGGCCAACGTCCTGACTTTC. Amino acids: CASRSGQGRRSGANVLTF. The genes are TRBV6-6 and TRBJ2-6, with 9 bases identical to TRBD1. This CDR3 is built from 18 residues. Germline loops: CDR1 MNHNY, CDR2 SVGAGI (reference sequence). Trimming removed 6 bases from V and 0 bases from J; junction bases left unmatched: 9.

The chain is built from TRBV5-6 and TRBJ1-1; 7 bases line up with TRBD1. The CDR3 covers 13 residues. V trimming: 3 bases; J trimming: 6 bases; junction bases outside the gene matches: 5. Germline V gene lookup returns CDR1 SGHDT and CDR2 YYEEEE. CDR3 loop: CASSYRGLAEAFF. CDR3 DNA sequence: TGTGCCAGCAGCTACAGGGGACTGGCTGAAGCTTTCTTT.

V and J are TRBV7-8 and TRBJ1-2; no clear D gene. CDR1 is SGHVS and CDR2 is FQNEAQ in the germline V gene. Trimming took 1 base from V and 4 from J, leaving 25 bases between them. The CDR3 is 19 residues long. Here the CDR3 reads CASSLVPPAMGQKGYGYTF. In DNA, the CDR3 is TGTGCCAGCAGCTTAGTTCCCCCTGCCATGGGTCAGAAGGGCTATGGCTACACCTTC.

The genes are TRBV7-8 and TRBJ1-4; D is unresolved. Per germline, CDR1 SGHVS and CDR2 FQNEAQ. The CDR3 totals 16 residues. V was clipped by 1 base and J by 4 bases, with 13 bases between them. The CDR3 region is CASSLGPDGRNEKLFF. For the CDR3, the DNA is TGTGCCAGCAGCTTAGGCCCGGACGGCCGTAATGAAAAACTGTTTTTT.

V usage is TRBV12-3 or TRBV12-4 and J usage is TRBJ2-7; the match to TRBD1 covers 7 bases. The CDR3 loop spans 13 amino acids. Germline trimming cut 6 bases from V and 2 bases from J; bases unmatched to any gene: 4. CDR3 nucleotide sequence: TGTGCCAGCAGGGTCCAGGGGGCCTACGAGCAGTACTTC. Encoded protein: CASRVQGAYEQYF.

This clonotype was counted a few times. The chain recombines TRBV12-3 or TRBV12-4 with TRBJ1-1; 9 nucleotides match TRBD1. J was trimmed by 0 bases and V by 6 bases; bases with no gene match: 8. This CDR3 has 16 amino acids. Written as DNA, the CDR3 is TGTGCCAGCAGCCGACTGACAGGGGGAGTGAACACTGAAGCTTTCTTT. Its translation: CASSRLTGGVNTEAFF.

The chain links TRBV24-1 to TRBJ2-5, with 9 nucleotides matching TRBD1. The CDR3 sequence is 16 residues long. With V trimmed by 2 bases and J by 2 bases, 5 bases remained unmatched. From germline, CDR1 is KGHDR and CDR2 SFDVKD. Written as DNA, the CDR3 is TGTGCCACCAGTGATTCCGGGACAGGGAGTCAAGAGACCCAGTACTTC. Its translation: CATSDSGTGSQETQYF.

This clonotype has only a few counts. J is TRBJ1-1 and V is TRBV5-4; D unclear. The germline CDR1 and CDR2 sequences are SGHNT and YYREEE (reference sequence). The CDR3 is made up of 14 amino acids. Trimming removed 3 bases at V and 1 base at J, with 10 bases between. The CDR3 sequence is CASSWARQNTEAFF. The DNA of the CDR3 is TGTGCCAGCAGCTGGGCCCGACAGAACACTGAAGCTTTCTTT.

V gene TRBV20-1 combines with J gene TRBJ2-5, with a tentative D call TRBD1 (5 bases). Trimming stripped 0 bases from V and 2 bases from J, with 13 bases between. The V gene's germline CDR1 is DFQATT and CDR2 SNEGSKA (reference sequence). This CDR3 spans 15 amino acids. The CDR3 loop is CSARDGAATQETQYF. CDR3 in DNA: TGCAGTGCTAGAGATGGGGCGGCTACACAAGAGACCCAGTACTTC.

This clonotype was observed a few times. The chain has TRBV7-9 and TRBJ1-2, with 10 bases identical to TRBD1. This CDR3 contains 14 residues. After removal of 5 bases from V and 6 bases from J, the junction contained 6 bases not matched to a gene. CDR1 SEHNR and CDR2 FQNEAQ come from the germline V gene (reference sequence). The CDR3 protein is CASSPTGGADGYTF. The DNA for the CDR3 is TGTGCCAGCAGCCCGACAGGGGGCGCGGATGGCTACACCTTC.

The chain is built from TRBV2 and TRBJ1-3; D gene uncertain. The germline CDR1 and CDR2 sequences are SNHLY and FYNNEI. The CDR3 consists of 14 residues. V was pared by 6 bases and J by 2 bases, with 11 bases between. The DNA for the CDR3 is TGTGCCAGCAGACTCAACAAGGCTGGAAACACCATATATTTT. Residues: CASRLNKAGNTIYF. Full variable domain (missing parts from reference TRBV2 and TRBJ1-3): EPEVTQTPSHQVTQMGQEVILRCVPISNHLYFYWYRQILGQKVEFLVSFYNNEISEKSEIFDDQFSVERPDGSNFTLKIRSTKLEDSAMYFCASRLNKAGNTIYFGEGSWLTVV.

V is TRBV20-1 and J is TRBJ1-5; 7 bases are shared with TRBD1. V was clipped by 0 bases and J by 6 bases; unmatched bases: 2. The CDR3 covers 13 residues. Germline V gene sequence: CDR1 DFQATT, CDR2 SNEGSKA (reference sequence). The CDR3 sequence: CSARETGTQPQHF. DNA for the CDR3: TGCAGTGCTAGAGAGACAGGGACTCAGCCCCAGCATTTT.

The rearrangement uses TRBV10-3 and TRBJ1-2; D is unresolved. Looked up from germline, CDR1 is ENHRY and CDR2 is SYGVKD. Trimming removed 1 base from V and 2 bases from J, with 8 bases in between. The CDR3 contains 14 residues. The CDR3 sequence is CAISEWAANYGYTF. For the CDR3, the DNA is TGTGCCATCAGTGAGTGGGCAGCCAACTATGGCTACACCTTC.

In this sample, this clonotype turned up a few times. The rearrangement joins TRBV5-1 to TRBJ1-1; TRBD1 is a possible D gene (6 bases). From germline, CDR1 is SGHRS and CDR2 YFSETQ. V lost 4 bases and J lost 7, with 11 bases in between. The CDR3 runs 12 residues. The CDR3 DNA is TGCGCCAGCAGCGTACAGGGCTTTGAAGCTTTCTTT. As protein: CASSVQGFEAFF.

The chain joins TRBV29-1 to TRBJ2-3; TRBD2 is a possible D gene (7 bases). Germline CDR1 reads SQVTM; CDR2 reads ANQGSEA. The CDR3 spans 13 residues. The V and J ends lost 4 bases and 5 bases respectively, with 13 bases between them. The CDR3 coding sequence is TGCAGCGTTGGGGCGGGGGCCCTAGATACGCAGTATTTT. Its translation: CSVGAGALDTQYF.

This chain connects TRBV14 to TRBJ2-1; 11 positions agree with TRBD1. Germline V gene lookup returns CDR1 SGHDN and CDR2 FVKESK. The CDR3 covers 14 residues. Here the CDR3 DNA reads TGTGCTTCGGGAAGGACAGGGGGCTTCAATGAGCAGTTCTTC. It yields the protein CASGRTGGFNEQFF.

J is TRBJ2-1 and V is TRBV2, with 11 bases that match TRBD2. The ends lost 4 bases at V and 12 bases at J; junction bases unmatched: 11. The CDR3 sequence is 15 residues long. The germline CDR1 and CDR2 sequences are SNHLY and FYNNEI. The CDR3 reads CASSGQLTSGERQFF. DNA of the CDR3: TGTGCCAGCAGTGGGCAGCTGACTAGCGGGGAAAGGCAGTTCTTC.